This paragraph covers one T cell receptor beta chain sequence. Its antigen remains undetermined. No much larger clonotype is one base removed from it; base qualities were not supplied. These data come from a study of blood T cell repertoires in COVID-19 (dated by TCRdb to the early 2020s). In the study overall: Collaborator samples came from the United States, Italy and Spain and covered acute and convalescent phases of COVID-19. HLA class I and class II types, where available, came from metadata supplied by the sample provider rather than from assay-based typing. Subjects who had been exposed to COVID-19, were actively infected with it, or had recovered from it provided the deeply sampled blood TCRbeta repertoires that made up the dataset. The repertoires were released in a freely available public database intended as a resource for research on the immune response to SARS-CoV-2. Samples came from the ongoing ImmuneRACE study (first 160 participants) plus 1,254 subjects from 6 global collaborators. A de-identified subject ID, COVID-19 status, age in years and sex were almost always included in the sample metadata. The prospective study material was composed of cDNA or gDNA derived from T cells, B-cell-depleted T cells, or PBMCs.

Overall results and qualifications from the work: The amount of clinical and demographic metadata varied by source and participant and was provided uncurated.

TCRbeta CDR3 regions were amplified from genomic DNA by means of the immunoSEQ Assay, a bias-controlled multiplex PCR. Per the original workflow: Nucleated cell counts per sample were estimated from amplification of reference gene primers within the assay. Sequence reads were collapsed and filtered to measure the absolute abundance of every unique TCRbeta CDR3 rearrangement. For each sample, productive Simpson clonality was calculated as the square root of Simpson's diversity index across productive rearrangements. TCRdb's version of the immuneACCESS table is confined to in-frame rearrangements and falls short of the full clone set. An unresolved V gene accounts for under half of the shortfall where checked; the remainder is of unknown origin. The V and J calls and clone size were taken over from that table, and D and trimming were inferred from the DNA. For this sample the table gives under 550,000 clones, of which around 90% were detected only once. The leading ten clones occupy 0.8% to 1% of the sample.

The CDR3 goes from the cysteine to the phenylalanine over 11 residues. Left in the record is the CDR3 DNA by itself, 33 bases read in frame from the first base. From the germline V gene (reference sequence), CDR1 is SEHNR and CDR2 is FQNEAQ. A distance of 6 bases separates the germline ends of V and J, which lose 8 bases and 4 bases respectively. In Seattle, one collaborating source enrolled patients while the infection was active and tracked those patients longitudinally over the course of disease. The collaborating institutions used their own protocols to collect whole blood in K2EDTA tubes. For TCRbeta analysis, collaborators shipped samples in one of three forms: frozen whole blood, isolated PBMCs, or DNA extracted from either of those sample types.

The rearrangement joined TRBV7-9 to TRBJ1-3; tentative D gene TRBD1, with 5 bases matching. This TCR derives from a man younger than 35 with COVID-19, enrolled during active disease. Sequencing used peripheral blood. The nucleotide sequence is TGTGCCAGCCGGGGGGGAAACACCATATATTTT. Its coded protein is CASRGGNTIYF.